The rows below give T cell receptor beta chains drawn from one sample of a study of technical replicates of blood from a few donors. The table came from immunoSEQ multiplex PCR; TCRdb's copy has only in-frame clones and leaves some out. The sample shows 15,000 or so clones, approximately 88% of them seen only once. The sample taken for sequencing was PBMCs. These receptors all come from a human donor in good health. The CDR3 runs from the conserved cysteine through the conserved F or W. D genes are given only for firm matches. Size values are once, few and many counts, or a class for expanded clones, and some rows have none.

clone size	V gene	D gene	J gene	CDR3 DNA	CDR3 protein
-	TRBV25-1	TRBD1	TRBJ1-2	TGTGCCAGCAGTGAAGGGACAGGCCCTTATGGCTACACCTTC	CASSEGTGPYGYTF
once	TRBV6-5	TRBD2	TRBJ2-1	TGTGCCAGCAGGCTAGCGGGAGTAGACAATGAGCAGTTCTTC	CASRLAGVDNEQFF
once	TRBV5-4	-	TRBJ2-2	TGTGCCAGCAGCTTGGGGTCCGGGACCGGGGAGCTGTTTTTT	CASSLGSGTGELFF
-	TRBV27	-	TRBJ1-5	TGTGCCAGCAGTCGGAATGGGGGGGCCAATCAGCCCCAGCATTTT	CASSRNGGANQPQHF
-	TRBV6-1	-	TRBJ1-2	TGTGCCAGCAGTGACAGGGGCTATGGCTACACCTTC	CASSDRGYGYTF
-	TRBV7-2	TRBD1	TRBJ2-7	TGTGCCAGCAGCCCACCGCCCGGGACAGCCTACGAGCAGTACTTC	CASSPPPGTAYEQYF
medium-sized	TRBV19	-	TRBJ1-5	TGTGCCAGTAGATGGACAGTCAATCAGCCCCAGCATTTT	CASRWTVNQPQHF
-	TRBV9	-	TRBJ2-5	TGTGCCAGCAGCGTGGGACACCGGGCGGAGACCCAGTACTTC	CASSVGHRAETQYF
once	TRBV27	TRBD2	TRBJ2-3	TGTGCCAGCAGTCTATCCGGGACTATAACAGATACGCAGTATTTT	CASSLSGTITDTQYF
once	TRBV25-1	-	TRBJ2-7	TGTGCCAGCAGTGAATCCGGGAAGAAGGGCTACGAGCAGTACTTC	CASSESGKKGYEQYF
-	TRBV4-2	TRBD1	TRBJ1-1	TGTGCCAGCAGCCAGAGGACAGGAAGTACGAACACTGAAGCTTTCTTT	CASSQRTGSTNTEAFF
-	TRBV5-6	-	TRBJ2-2	TGTGCCAGCAGCTTGGGGGGGGCCGGGGAGCTGTTTTTT	CASSLGGAGELFF
-	TRBV6-1	TRBD2	TRBJ2-7	TGTGCCAGCAGTGAAGGAACTAGCGTTTCCTACGAGCAGTACTTC	CASSEGTSVSYEQYF
once	TRBV29-1	-	TRBJ2-3	TGCAGCGTCCCTGATGTGGTAGCGGCATACACAGATACGCAGTATTTT	CSVPDVVAAYTDTQYF
-	TRBV9	TRBD2	TRBJ2-3	TGTGCCAGCAGCGCTGGACTAGCGGGAGGGGGGGGCACAGATACGCAGTATTTT	CASSAGLAGGGGTDTQYF
few	TRBV2	-	TRBJ2-2	TGTGCCAGCAGGGGTGACTACACCGGGGAGCTGTTTTTT	CASRGDYTGELFF
-	TRBV27	-	TRBJ1-1	TGTGCCAGCACCCGGGGGGAGGGAGCGTACACTGAAGCTTTCTTT	CASTRGEGAYTEAFF
-	TRBV5-1	-	TRBJ1-3	TGCGCCAGCAGCTTGGGGGGAGAGAAAAACACCATATATTTT	CASSLGGEKNTIYF
-	TRBV2	TRBD1	TRBJ1-2	TGTGCCAGCAGTGAACAAGGGGGCAGGGGCGGTGGCTACACCTTC	CASSEQGGRGGGYTF
-	TRBV29-1	-	TRBJ2-5	TGCAGCGTTTTCCCCGGCAGGGCGGAAGAGACCCAGTACTTC	CSVFPGRAEETQYF
once	TRBV13	TRBD2	TRBJ2-5	TGTGCCAGCAGCAGCCGAGCTAGCGGGGAGACCCAGTACTTC	CASSSRASGETQYF
-	TRBV7-3	TRBD1	TRBJ2-2	TGTGCCAGCAGCCCCTCGGACAGGGGGCCGCAAGGCACCGGGGAGCTGTTTTTT	CASSPSDRGPQGTGELFF
few	TRBV28	TRBD2	TRBJ2-1	TGTGCCAGCAGTCCAAGTTCTAGCGGGCAGGATAAGTTCTTC	CASSPSSSGQDKFF
-	TRBV11-3	-	TRBJ2-1	TGTGCCAGCAGCTTAGCGAGCGCCTACAATGAGCAGTTCTTC	CASSLASAYNEQFF